This entry describes one T cell receptor beta chain. Antigen specificity is unknown. These data belong to a study of CD8+ T cells in alopecia areata. General study results and limits: Scalp specimens additionally yield sequences from normal skin's resident alphabeta T cells.

Specified treatment: oral pan-JAK inhibitor, 5-10 mg twice daily. The CDR3 runs to 14 residues. The J segment lost 2 bases and the V segment lost 6 bases, leaving 5 bases of the junction unmatched. The V gene's germline CDR1 is LGHNT and CDR2 FRNRAP. Following extraction, RNA underwent reverse transcription to cDNA, which served as the sequencing template. Clones were sequenced by immunoSEQ multiplex PCR, and TCRdb holds only the in-frame ones, with some missing. The repertoire includes more than 95,000 clones, 50% to 75% of them detected once, and approximately 31% sits in the top ten. Sequenced material: CD8+ T cells sorted from blood, taken at week 4, from a patient treated with tofacitinib. The source of this sequence is a human donor with alopecia areata. The J gene is TRBJ2-5, the V gene TRBV12-5, with TRBD2 matching 8 bases. The CDR3 region has the DNA TGTGCTAGTGGCCAGCGGGGGCCACAAGAGACCCAGTACTTC. This translates into CASGQRGPQETQYF.